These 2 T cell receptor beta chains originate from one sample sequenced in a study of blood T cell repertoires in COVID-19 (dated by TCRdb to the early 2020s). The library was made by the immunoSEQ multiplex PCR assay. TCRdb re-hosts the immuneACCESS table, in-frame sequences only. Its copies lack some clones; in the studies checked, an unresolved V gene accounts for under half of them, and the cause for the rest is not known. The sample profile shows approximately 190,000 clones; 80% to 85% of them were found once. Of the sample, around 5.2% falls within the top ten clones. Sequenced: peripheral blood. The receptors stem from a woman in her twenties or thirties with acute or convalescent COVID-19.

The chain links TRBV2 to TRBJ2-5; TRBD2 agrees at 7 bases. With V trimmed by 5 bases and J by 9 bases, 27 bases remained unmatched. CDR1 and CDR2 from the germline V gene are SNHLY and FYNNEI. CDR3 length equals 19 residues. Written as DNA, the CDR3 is TGTGCCAGCAGTCTAATCCGGTCAGACGAACACGGCGGGGGAATGTCCCAGTACTTC. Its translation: CASSLIRSDEHGGGMSQYF. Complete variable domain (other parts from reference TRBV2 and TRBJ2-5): EPEVTQTPSHQVTQMGQEVILRCVPISNHLYFYWYRQILGQKVEFLVSFYNNEISEKSEIFDDQFSVERPDGSNFTLKIRSTKLEDSAMYFCASSLIRSDEHGGGMSQYFGPGTRLLVL.

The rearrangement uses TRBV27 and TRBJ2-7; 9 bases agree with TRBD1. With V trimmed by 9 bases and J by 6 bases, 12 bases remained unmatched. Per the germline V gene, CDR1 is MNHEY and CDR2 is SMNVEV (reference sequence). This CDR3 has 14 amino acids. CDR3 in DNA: TGTGCCAGTCCTAAAGGGGACAGGGTAACCGAGCAGTACTTC. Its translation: CASPKGDRVTEQYF.